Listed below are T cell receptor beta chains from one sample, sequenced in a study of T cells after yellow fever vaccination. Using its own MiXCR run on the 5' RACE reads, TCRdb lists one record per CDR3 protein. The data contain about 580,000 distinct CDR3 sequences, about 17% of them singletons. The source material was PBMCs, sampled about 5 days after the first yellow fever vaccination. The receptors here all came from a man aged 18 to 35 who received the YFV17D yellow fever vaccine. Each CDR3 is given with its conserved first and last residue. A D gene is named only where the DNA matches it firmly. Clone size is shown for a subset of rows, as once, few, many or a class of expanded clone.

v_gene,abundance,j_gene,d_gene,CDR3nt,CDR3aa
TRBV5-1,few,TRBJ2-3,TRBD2,TGCGCCAGCGGCAAGATAGGCGGGGGAGGTGGAGATACGCAGTATTTT,CASGKIGGGGGDTQYF
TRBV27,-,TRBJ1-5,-,TGTGCCAGCAGTCCTAGGGGAGGGGCCGGGAATCAGCCCCAGCATTTT,CASSPRGGAGNQPQHF
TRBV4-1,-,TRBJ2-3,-,TGCGCCAGCAGCCCCGTAGGAAGTACAGATACGCAGTATTTT,CASSPVGSTDTQYF
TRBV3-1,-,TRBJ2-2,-,TGTGCCAGCAGCCTAGACCTAGCTGCCGGGGAGCTGTTTTTT,CASSLDLAAGELFF
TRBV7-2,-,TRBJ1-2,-,TGTGCCAGCAGCTTAGGCGGCAGGGCCTATGGCTACACCTTC,CASSLGGRAYGYTF
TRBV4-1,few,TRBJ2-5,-,TGCGCCAGCAGCCAAGAAGGGGGAATCGAGACCCAGTACTTC,CASSQEGGIETQYF
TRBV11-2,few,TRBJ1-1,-,TGTGCCAGCAGCCTATCAGGGGTAGCCTACACTGAAGCTTTCTTT,CASSLSGVAYTEAFF
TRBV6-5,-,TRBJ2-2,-,TGTGCCAGCAGTTACCGATCGACAGGCACCGGGGAGCTGTTTTTT,CASSYRSTGTGELFF
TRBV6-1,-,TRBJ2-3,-,TGTGCCAGCAGGACGAGACTCGGAGATACGCAGTATTTT,CASRTRLGDTQYF
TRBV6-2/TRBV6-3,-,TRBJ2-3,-,TGTGCCAGCAGTTACTTCCGACTCTCAGATACGCAGTATTTT,CASSYFRLSDTQYF
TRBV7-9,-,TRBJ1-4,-,TGTGCCAGCAGCTTAGGTATTCCGAGATATAATGAAAAACTGTTTTTT,CASSLGIPRYNEKLFF
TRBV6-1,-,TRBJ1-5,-,TGTGCCAGCAGACCCTTTACAGGGCTCGGCAATCAGCCCCAGCATTTT,CASRPFTGLGNQPQHF
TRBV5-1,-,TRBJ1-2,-,TGCGCCAGCAGCTTGTCGGGGGCTTCCAACTATGGCTACACCTTC,CASSLSGASNYGYTF
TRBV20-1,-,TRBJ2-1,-,TGCAGTGCTAGATGGGGTGGAGGGTCCAATACTAACAATGAGCAGTTCTTC,CSARWGGGSNTNNEQFF
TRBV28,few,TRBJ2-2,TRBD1,TGTGCCAGCAGTTCGGGACAGGGGGACACCGGGGAGCTGTTTTTT,CASSSGQGDTGELFF
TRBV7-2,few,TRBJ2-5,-,TGTGCCAGCAGCTTCCAAAGGGCGGCCAATAGGTGGACCCAGTACTTC,CASSFQRAANRWTQYF
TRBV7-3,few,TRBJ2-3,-,TGTGCCAGCAGCTTAGGCTATGACACAGATACGCAGTATTTT,CASSLGYDTDTQYF
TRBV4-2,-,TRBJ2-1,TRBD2,TGTGCCAGCAGCTTTCGGACTAGCGGGGGGACCCATGAGCAGTTCTTC,CASSFRTSGGTHEQFF
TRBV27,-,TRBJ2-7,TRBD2,TGTGCCAGCAGTGCCCTGCCCGGGACTAAGGACGAGCAGTACTTC,CASSALPGTKDEQYF
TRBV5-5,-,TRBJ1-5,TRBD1,TGTGCCAGCAGCCTGGCGGACAGGGACAATCAGCCCCAGCATTTT,CASSLADRDNQPQHF
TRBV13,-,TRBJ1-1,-,TGTGCCAGCATCACCCAGGTTTTTAGTACGACTCACACTGAAGCTTTCTTT,CASITQVFSTTHTEAFF
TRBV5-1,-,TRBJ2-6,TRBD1,TGCGCCAGCAGCTTGAACTACAGGGGGCCGAAAGGGGCCAACGTCCTGACTTTC,CASSLNYRGPKGANVLTF
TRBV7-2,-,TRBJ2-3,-,TGTGCCAGCAGCTTTTACGGGGGAAGCACAGATACGCAGTATTTT,CASSFYGGSTDTQYF
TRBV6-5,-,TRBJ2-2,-,TGTGCCAGCAGTTACTCACGCCAACAGTCCGGGGAGCTGTTTTTT,CASSYSRQQSGELFF
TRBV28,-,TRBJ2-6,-,TGTGCCAGCAGCCCTAGCGCGCTCTCTGGGGCCAACGTCCTGACTTTC,CASSPSALSGANVLTF
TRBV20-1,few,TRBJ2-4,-,TGCAGTGCTAGAACAGGGACTATCATTCAGTACTTC,CSARTGTIIQYF
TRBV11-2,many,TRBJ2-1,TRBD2,TGTGCCAGCACCCCTCTTTCCCTAGCGGGGGGCCCTCAGCAGTTCTTC,CASTPLSLAGGPQQFF
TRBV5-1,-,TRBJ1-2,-,TGCGCCAGCCAGTCGGGGTCAACCTACACCTTC,CASQSGSTYTF
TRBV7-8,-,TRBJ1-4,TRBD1,TGTGCCAGCAGCTTGTACAGGACAGGGAATGAAAAACTGTTTTTT,CASSLYRTGNEKLFF
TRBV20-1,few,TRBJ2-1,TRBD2,TGCAGTGCTAGCCTCGCTAGCGGGGGACCTTACAATGAGCAGTTCTTC,CSASLASGGPYNEQFF
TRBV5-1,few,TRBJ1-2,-,TGCGCCAGCAGCTCCCAACAGGGTGGTGGCTACACCTTC,CASSSQQGGGYTF
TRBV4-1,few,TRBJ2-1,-,TGCGCCAGCAGCCATTCCACAGGGAGCTCCTACAATGAGCAGTTCTTC,CASSHSTGSSYNEQFF
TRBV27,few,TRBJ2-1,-,TGTGCCAGCAGTTGGAAAGGTGCCAATGAGCAGTTCTTC,CASSWKGANEQFF
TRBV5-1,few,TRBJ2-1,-,TGCGCCAGCAGCTTGGAGGCGTCAGGGCACAATGAGCAGTTCTTC,CASSLEASGHNEQFF
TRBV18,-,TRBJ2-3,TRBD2,TGTGCCAGCTCACCACTGACGGGGGGAACTTCAGATACGCAGTATTTT,CASSPLTGGTSDTQYF
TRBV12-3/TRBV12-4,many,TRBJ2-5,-,TGTGCCAGCAGTCTCAACCCCTCCTGGGGGACGGGGACCCAGTACTTC,CASSLNPSWGTGTQYF
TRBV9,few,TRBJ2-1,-,TGTGCCAGCAGCGTAGATCTGGGAAACAATGAGCAGTTCTTC,CASSVDLGNNEQFF
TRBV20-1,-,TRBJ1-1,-,TGCAGTGCTGCCTCCCTAGGACGGACGGAAGCTTTCTTT,CSAASLGRTEAFF
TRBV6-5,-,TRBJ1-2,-,TGTGCCAGCAGTTACGGCCCCATGGGGGCCTACTATGGCTACACCTTC,CASSYGPMGAYYGYTF
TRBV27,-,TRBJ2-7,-,TGTGCCAGCAGATATCGGGGAGGCTACGAGCAGTACTTC,CASRYRGGYEQYF
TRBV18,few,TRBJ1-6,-,TGTGCCAGCTCACGTGGGGTCGCGAGTTCCTATAATTCACCCCTCCACTTT,CASSRGVASSYNSPLHF
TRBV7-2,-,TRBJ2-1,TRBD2,TGTGCCAGCAGCTCCGGACTAGCGGACACCCCCTACAATGAGCAGTTCTTC,CASSSGLADTPYNEQFF
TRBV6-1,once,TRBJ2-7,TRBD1,TGTGCCAGCAGTCCGGAGACAGGGCCGGACGAGCAGTACTTC,CASSPETGPDEQYF
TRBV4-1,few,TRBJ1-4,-,TGCGCCAGCAGCCATCCCATGGCAAGGGCTAATGAAAAACTGTTTTTT,CASSHPMARANEKLFF
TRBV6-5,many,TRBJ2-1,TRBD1,TGTGCCAGCAGTTCATCGGACAGGGGCCATGAGCAGTTCTTC,CASSSSDRGHEQFF
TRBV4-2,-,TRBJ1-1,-,TGTGCCAGCAGCCCCCGGGCCCAAGGGGACACTGAAGCTTTCTTT,CASSPRAQGDTEAFF
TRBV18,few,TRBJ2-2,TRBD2,TGTGCCAGCTCACCAAGACTAGCAAGAGTCACCGGGGAGCTGTTTTTT,CASSPRLARVTGELFF
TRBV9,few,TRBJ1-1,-,TGTGCCAGCAGCGTAGTTATGGGGAACACTGAAGCTTTCTTT,CASSVVMGNTEAFF
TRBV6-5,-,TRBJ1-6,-,TGTGCCAGCAGTTACCGGGGTAGGGAGCTCCACTTT,CASSYRGRELHF
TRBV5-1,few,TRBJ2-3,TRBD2,TGCGCCAGCAGCTGGCCAGGGGCTAGCGGGGGGGCAGATACGCAGTATTTT,CASSWPGASGGADTQYF
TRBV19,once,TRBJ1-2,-,TGTGCCAGTATGAACAGGGACGGGTATGGCTACACCTTC,CASMNRDGYGYTF
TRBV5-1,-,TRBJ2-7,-,TGCGCCAGCAGCTCCTCGACAGGCACCTACGAGCAGTACTTC,CASSSSTGTYEQYF
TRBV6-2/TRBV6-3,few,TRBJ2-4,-,TGTGCCAGCGACTTACGTGGACAGTCCACGGACATTCAGTACTTC,CASDLRGQSTDIQYF
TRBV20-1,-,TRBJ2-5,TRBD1,TGCAGTGCTAGAAGGACAGGGGACTTAGAAGAGACCCAGTACTTC,CSARRTGDLEETQYF
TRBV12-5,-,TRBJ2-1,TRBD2,TGTGCTAGTGGTTTATCACTAGCGGGGGCCTACAATGAGCAGTTCTTC,CASGLSLAGAYNEQFF
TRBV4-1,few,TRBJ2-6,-,TGCGCCAGCAGCCAAGCGGCGAGCTGGGCCAACGTCCTGACTTTC,CASSQAASWANVLTF
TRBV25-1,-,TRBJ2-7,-,TGTGCCAGCAGTACCCCAACGGGGGAGCAGTACTTC,CASSTPTGEQYF
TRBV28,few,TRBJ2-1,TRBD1,TGTGCCAGCAGTTTAGCGACAGGGGGGCGATACAATGAGCAGTTCTTC,CASSLATGGRYNEQFF
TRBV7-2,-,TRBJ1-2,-,TGTGCCAGCAGCTTAGTAACAGAATATGGCTACACCTTC,CASSLVTEYGYTF